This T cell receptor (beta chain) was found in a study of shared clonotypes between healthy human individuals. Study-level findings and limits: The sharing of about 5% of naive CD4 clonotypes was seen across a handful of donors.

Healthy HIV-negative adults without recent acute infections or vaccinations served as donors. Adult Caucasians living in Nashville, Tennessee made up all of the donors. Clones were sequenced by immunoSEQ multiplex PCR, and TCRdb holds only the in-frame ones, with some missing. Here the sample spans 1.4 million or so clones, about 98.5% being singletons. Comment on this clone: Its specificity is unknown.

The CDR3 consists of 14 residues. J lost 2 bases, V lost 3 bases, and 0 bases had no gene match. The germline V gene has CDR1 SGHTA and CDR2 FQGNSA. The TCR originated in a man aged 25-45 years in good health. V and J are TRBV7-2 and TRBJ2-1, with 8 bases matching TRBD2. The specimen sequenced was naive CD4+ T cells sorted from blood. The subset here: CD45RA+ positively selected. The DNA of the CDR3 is TGTGCCAGCAGCTTCGGGAGGGCCTACAATGAGCAGTTCTTC. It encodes CASSFGRAYNEQFF.